The 26 T cell receptor beta chains presented below share a single source sample, sequenced in a study of cytomegalovirus exposure and HLA in healthy donors. The PCR ran on 60 Vbeta and 13 Jbeta primers. The data were produced by immunoSEQ multiplex PCR, yet TCRdb's version contains in-frame clones alone and is incomplete. Here the sample spans some 130,000 clones, over 60% being singletons. The sequenced sample consisted of PBMCs. The receptors were sampled from a man aged 35-49 years in good health and CMV-seronegative.

The V gene is TRBV1, the J gene TRBJ2-7; the table's TRBD1 call for D was not verified on the DNA. TRBV1 is a known pseudogene. The CDR3 totals 13 residues. CDR3: CTSVPYSSYEQYF. The DNA for the CDR3 is TGCACCAGCGTGCCCTACAGCTCCTACGAGCAGTACTTC.

In this sample, this clone turned up once. This chain links TRBV2 with TRBJ2-7; 7 nucleotides line up with TRBD1. The germline CDR1 and CDR2 sequences are SNHLY and FYNNEI. The CDR3 spans 13 residues. V trimming: 6 bases; J trimming: 3 bases; junction bases outside the gene matches: 5. As DNA, the CDR3 is TGTGCCAGCAGGACAGGGTACGGCTACGAGCAGTACTTC. This encodes CASRTGYGYEQYF. Looking up the rest from reference TRBV2 and TRBJ2-7 gives the full variable domain: EPEVTQTPSHQVTQMGQEVILRCVPISNHLYFYWYRQILGQKVEFLVSFYNNEISEKSEIFDDQFSVERPDGSNFTLKIRSTKLEDSAMYFCASRTGYGYEQYFGPGTRLTVT.

The rearrangement uses TRBV10-3 and TRBJ2-1; D might be TRBD1 (5 bases). V shed 4 bases and J shed 0 bases, with 7 bases lying between them. The CDR3 length is 14 residues. CDR1 and CDR2 from the germline V gene are ENHRY and SYGVKD. In DNA form, the CDR3 reads TGTGCCATCAGTGGACAGAGCTCCTACAATGAGCAGTTCTTC. Its protein is CAISGQSSYNEQFF.

The chain is built from TRBV19 and TRBJ1-1, with TRBD1 as a possible D gene (6 bases). Germline lookup yields CDR1 LNHDA and CDR2 SQIVND (reference sequence). V was trimmed by 5 bases and J by 5 bases, leaving 12 bases between them. This CDR3 region has 13 residues. For the CDR3, the DNA is TGTGCCAGTAGTTGGGGGCCGGGGACTGAAGCTTTCTTT. Its protein is CASSWGPGTEAFF.

The V call is TRBV27, the J call TRBJ2-7; D ambiguous. The germline V gene encodes CDR1 MNHEY and CDR2 SMNVEV (reference sequence). The CDR3 loop spans 15 amino acids. V was cut by 5 bases and J by 0 bases, with 14 bases left in between. CDR3 protein: CASSPTFRSSYEQYF. The CDR3 nucleotides read TGTGCCAGCAGTCCGACGTTTCGGAGCTCCTACGAGCAGTACTTC.

The chain couples TRBV6-6 to TRBJ2-7; possible D gene TRBD2, 6 bases. Per germline, CDR1 MNHNY and CDR2 SVGAGI (reference sequence). The CDR3 has 14 residues. Trimming left V 2 bases short and J 0 bases short, with 8 bases between. As DNA, the CDR3 is TGTGCCAGCAGTTACGTCGGGAGCTCCTACGAGCAGTACTTC. Translated: CASSYVGSSYEQYF.

The chain is built from TRBV5-6 and TRBJ2-7; D possibly corresponds to TRBD1 (5 bases). The CDR3 is 12 residues long. CDR1 and CDR2 from the germline V gene are SGHDT and YYEEEE. V was pared by 3 bases and J by 6 bases, with 10 bases between. Here the CDR3 reads CASSSQDVEQYF. In DNA form, the CDR3 reads TGTGCCAGCAGCTCACAGGATGTCGAGCAGTACTTC.

This chain uses TRBV11-2 with TRBJ2-7, with TRBD1 matching over 7 bases. This CDR3 region has 14 residues. Germline loops: CDR1 SGHAT, CDR2 FQNNGV. Losses at the gene ends were 5 bases for V and 6 bases for J; bases not matched to a gene: 10. CDR3 amino acids: CASSRGQASLEQYF. CDR3 coding DNA: TGTGCCAGCAGCCGCGGACAGGCCTCCCTCGAGCAGTACTTC. The full variable domain, in which reference TRBV11-2 and TRBJ2-7 provide the parts outside the CDR3, is EAGVAQSPRYKIIEKRQSVAFWCNPISGHATLYWYQQILGQGPKLLIQFQNNGVVDDSQLPKDRFSAERLKGVDSTLKIQPAKLEDSAVYLCASSRGQASLEQYFGPGTRLTVT.

The chain has TRBV5-1 and TRBJ1-4; D call uncertain. Germline V gene data show CDR1 as SGHRS and CDR2 as YFSETQ. The CDR3 is 14 residues long. The V and J ends lost 4 bases and 3 bases respectively, with 10 bases between them. As DNA, the CDR3 is TGCGCCAGCAGCGGAGGATGGGCTAATGAAAAACTGTTTTTT. This sequence encodes CASSGGWANEKLFF. The variable domain in full, completed from reference TRBV5-1 and TRBJ1-4, reads KAGVTQTPRYLIKTRGQQVTLSCSPISGHRSVSWYQQTPGQGLQFLFEYFSETQRNKGNFPGRFSGRQFSNSRSEMNVSTLELGDSALYLCASSGGWANEKLFFGSGTQLSVL.

DNA for the CDR3: TGCGCCAGCAGCCAAGCAAGCGGGTCCCGTAGGGAGCAGTTCTTC. Its protein is CASSQASGSRREQFF. V is TRBV4-3 and J is TRBJ2-1, with TRBD2 as a possible D gene (6 bases). Between the trimmed V and J ends, which lost 1 base and 10 bases, there was a span of 17 bases. This CDR3 spans 15 amino acids. Germline V CDR1 and CDR2: LGHNA, YSLEER.

This chain uses TRBV7-2 with TRBJ2-3, with D maybe TRBD2 (5 bases). V was shortened by 5 bases and J by 2 bases, with 11 bases between the two germline ends. This CDR3 comprises 14 residues. Germline V lookup: CDR1 SGHTA, CDR2 FQGNSA. The CDR3 protein is CASSAGLSTDTQYF. The CDR3 DNA sequence: TGTGCCAGCAGCGCCGGACTCTCCACAGATACGCAGTATTTT.

The chain combines TRBV6-6 with TRBJ2-2; 9 bases agree with TRBD1. Germline V gene sequence: CDR1 MNHNY, CDR2 SVGAGI (reference sequence). V was clipped by 6 bases and J by 6 bases; unmatched bases: 5. This CDR3 has 14 amino acids. The CDR3 DNA sequence: TGTGCCAGCAGGGGACAGGGAGGCGCCGGGGAGCTGTTTTTT. Protein: CASRGQGGAGELFF.

The chain recombines TRBV11-1 with TRBJ2-7; the match to TRBD2 covers 8 bases. The CDR3 totals 13 residues. The V gene end was trimmed by 5 bases and the J gene end by 5 bases; junction bases not matched to a gene: 5. CDR1 SGHAT and CDR2 FQDESV come from the germline V gene (reference sequence). The CDR3 DNA reads as TGTGCCAGCAGCCCGGGACTAGGAGACGAGCAGTACTTC. Protein sequence: CASSPGLGDEQYF.

This clone appeared once. This chain connects TRBV5-6 to TRBJ2-7; 10 nucleotides agree with TRBD1. This CDR3 contains 15 residues. V gave up 1 base and J gave up 4 bases; unmatched junction bases: 5. Germline V CDR1 and CDR2: SGHDT, YYEEEE. CDR3 DNA: TGTGCCAGCAGCTTGATCCGGACAGGGGGGTACGAGCAGTACTTC. Translating gives CASSLIRTGGYEQYF.

V usage is TRBV27 and J usage is TRBJ2-5, with 13 positions matching TRBD2. Per germline, CDR1 MNHEY and CDR2 SMNVEV (reference sequence). The CDR3 has 16 residues. The V gene end was trimmed by 5 bases and the J gene end by 5 bases; junction bases not matched to a gene: 8. The CDR3 DNA reads as TGTGCCAGCAGTCATGGACTAGCGGGAGTTGTGGAGACCCAGTACTTC. It yields the protein CASSHGLAGVVETQYF.

The CDR3 here is CASSLRWTSGSVYEQYF. CDR3 nucleotides: TGTGCCAGCAGCTTAAGGTGGACTAGCGGGAGTGTTTACGAGCAGTACTTC. The V gene is TRBV13, the J gene TRBJ2-7, with TRBD2 matching over 13 bases. The V and J ends lost 2 bases and 4 bases, in that order; junction bases with no gene match: 8. The CDR3 has 17 amino acids. Germline assignment: CDR1 PRHDT and CDR2 FYEKMQ (reference sequence).

This clone was counted a few times. The chain couples TRBV18 to TRBJ1-2; 7 bases are shared with TRBD1. This CDR3 is built from 13 residues. Germline assignment: CDR1 KGHSH and CDR2 LQKENI. Germline trimming cut 4 bases from V and 8 bases from J; bases unmatched to any gene: 7. DNA for the CDR3: TGTGCCAGCTCACTCAACAGGGGAGGCGGCTACACCTTC. Translated: CASSLNRGGGYTF.

This clone was counted a few times. The genes are TRBV19 and TRBJ2-4; the match to TRBD2 covers 8 bases. CDR1 LNHDA and CDR2 SQIVND come from the germline V gene (reference sequence). The ends lost 6 bases at V and 7 bases at J; junction bases unmatched: 11. There are 15 residues in the CDR3. The CDR3: CASRMAGGPLNIQYF. The CDR3 DNA is TGTGCCAGTAGGATGGCGGGAGGCCCCTTGAACATTCAGTACTTC.

The chain couples TRBV28 to TRBJ1-5, with 8 bases identical to TRBD1. With 4 bases clipped from V and 9 bases from J, the junction kept 11 bases outside the gene matches. The CDR3 has 15 residues. Germline values: CDR1 MDHEN, CDR2 SYDVKM. The CDR3 sequence: CASSSPGGPGRPQHF. CDR3 DNA sequence: TGTGCCAGCAGTTCCCCAGGGGGCCCCGGGCGGCCCCAGCATTTT.

The CDR3 region has the DNA TGTGCCAGCTCACCGACAGGGACGGACTATGGCTACACCTTC. Translation gives CASSPTGTDYGYTF. The rearrangement links TRBV18 to TRBJ1-2; 7 bases map to TRBD1. Germline V gives CDR1 KGHSH, CDR2 LQKENI. This CDR3 has 14 amino acids. The V segment lost 3 bases and the J segment 3 bases; nucleotides outside the gene matches: 4.

The rearrangement joins TRBV6-1 to TRBJ2-3, with 11 positions matching TRBD2. The CDR3 covers 16 residues. Germline assignment: CDR1 MNHNS and CDR2 SASEGT. V lost 2 bases to trimming and J lost 2 bases; unmatched junction nucleotides: 3. CDR3 nucleotides: TGTGCCAGCAGTGAACGACTAGCGGGGATCACAGATACGCAGTATTTT. Its protein product is CASSERLAGITDTQYF.

This clone was observed a few times. The chain couples TRBV10-3 to TRBJ2-3; 9 bases align to TRBD2. Germline V gives CDR1 ENHRY, CDR2 SYGVKD. The junction had 2 bases not matched to a gene; V was cut back by 8 bases and J by 2 bases. CDR3 length: 13 amino acids. The CDR3 reads CAISSGDTDTQYF. The DNA for the CDR3 is TGTGCCATCTCTAGCGGGGACACAGATACGCAGTATTTT.

V and J are TRBV28 and TRBJ2-7; 8 nucleotides align to TRBD2. Germline trimming cut 7 bases from V and 12 bases from J; bases unmatched to any gene: 8. This CDR3 comprises 11 residues. Germline CDR1 reads MDHEN; CDR2 reads SYDVKM. As DNA, the CDR3 is TGTGCCAGCACCCAAGGGACTAGAAGGTACTTC. Residues: CASTQGTRRYF.

The chain carries TRBV5-1 and TRBJ2-1, with 9 bases aligning to TRBD2. V lost 0 bases, J lost 0 bases, and 4 bases stayed unmatched. The CDR3 has 17 amino acids. CDR1 is SGHRS and CDR2 is YFSETQ in the germline V gene. CDR3 residues: CASSLGGSGSSYNEQFF. The CDR3 coding sequence is TGCGCCAGCAGCTTGGGGGGTAGCGGGAGCTCCTACAATGAGCAGTTCTTC. Full variable domain (rest looked up from reference TRBV5-1 and TRBJ2-1): KAGVTQTPRYLIKTRGQQVTLSCSPISGHRSVSWYQQTPGQGLQFLFEYFSETQRNKGNFPGRFSGRQFSNSRSEMNVSTLELGDSALYLCASSLGGSGSSYNEQFFGPGTRLTVL.

The gene calls are TRBV11-1 and TRBJ2-3; TRBD2 aligns across 13 bases. CDR3 length: 18 residues. CDR1 is SGHAT, CDR2 FQDESV, per germline (reference sequence). V gave up 5 bases and J gave up 2 bases; unmatched junction bases: 10. In DNA form, the CDR3 reads TGTGCCAGCAGCCGCGGACTAGCGGGGGACTCCCTCACAGATACGCAGTATTTT. Residues: CASSRGLAGDSLTDTQYF.

This clone was seen a handful of times. V gene TRBV25-1 combines with J gene TRBJ2-5; 10 nucleotides agree with TRBD1. CDR3 length: 16 amino acids. Germline-derived CDR1 and CDR2 are MGHDK and SYGVNS. Trimming at V came to 4 bases and at J to 5 bases, leaving 10 bases not matched to a gene. The CDR3 DNA reads TGTGCCAGCAGTGTGGCCCCGGGACAGGGGACCGAGACCCAGTACTTC. Translation: CASSVAPGQGTETQYF.